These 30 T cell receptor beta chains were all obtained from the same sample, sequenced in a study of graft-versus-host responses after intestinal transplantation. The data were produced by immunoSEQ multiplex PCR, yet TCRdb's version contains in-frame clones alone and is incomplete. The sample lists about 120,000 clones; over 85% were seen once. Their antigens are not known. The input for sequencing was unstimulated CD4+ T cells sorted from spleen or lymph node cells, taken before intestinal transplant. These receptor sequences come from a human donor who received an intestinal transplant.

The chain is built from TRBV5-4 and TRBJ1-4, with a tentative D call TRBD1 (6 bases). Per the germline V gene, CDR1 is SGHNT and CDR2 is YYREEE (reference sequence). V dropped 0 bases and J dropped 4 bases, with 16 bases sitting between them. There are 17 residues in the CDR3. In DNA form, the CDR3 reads TGTGCCAGCAGCTTGGGTTCGGGGGCACGGGGTAATGAAAAACTGTTTTTT. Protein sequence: CASSLGSGARGNEKLFF.

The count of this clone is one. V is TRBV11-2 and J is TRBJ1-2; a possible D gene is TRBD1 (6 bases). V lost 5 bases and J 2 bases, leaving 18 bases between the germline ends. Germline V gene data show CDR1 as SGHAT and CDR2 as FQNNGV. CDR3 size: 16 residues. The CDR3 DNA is TGTGCCAGCAGCCGTAGGAGGGGGGGGCGCAACTATGGCTACACCTTC. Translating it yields CASSRRRGGRNYGYTF.

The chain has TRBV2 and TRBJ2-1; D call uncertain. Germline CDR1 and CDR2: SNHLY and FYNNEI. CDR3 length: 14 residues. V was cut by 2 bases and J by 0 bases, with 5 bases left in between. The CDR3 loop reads CASSETGSYNEQFF. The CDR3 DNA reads TGTGCCAGCAGTGAAACGGGCTCCTACAATGAGCAGTTCTTC.

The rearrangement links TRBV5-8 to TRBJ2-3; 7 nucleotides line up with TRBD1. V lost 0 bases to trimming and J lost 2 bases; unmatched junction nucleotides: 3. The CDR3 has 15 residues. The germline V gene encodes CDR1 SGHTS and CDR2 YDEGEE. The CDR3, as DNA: TGTGCCAGCAGCTTGGACAGGGGCCCCACAGATACGCAGTATTTT. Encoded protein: CASSLDRGPTDTQYF.

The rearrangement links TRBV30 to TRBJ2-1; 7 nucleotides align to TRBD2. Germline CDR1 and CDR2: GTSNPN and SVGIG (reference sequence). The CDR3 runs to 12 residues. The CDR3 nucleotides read TGTGGGGGCGGGAGCCAATACAATGAGCAGTTCTTC. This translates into CGGGSQYNEQFF.

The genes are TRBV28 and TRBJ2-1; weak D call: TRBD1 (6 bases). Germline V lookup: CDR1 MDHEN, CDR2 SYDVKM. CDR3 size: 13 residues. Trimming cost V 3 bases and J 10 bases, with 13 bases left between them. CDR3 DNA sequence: TGTGCCAGCAGTTTCGGACAGATAGGAGAGCAGTTCTTC. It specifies CASSFGQIGEQFF.

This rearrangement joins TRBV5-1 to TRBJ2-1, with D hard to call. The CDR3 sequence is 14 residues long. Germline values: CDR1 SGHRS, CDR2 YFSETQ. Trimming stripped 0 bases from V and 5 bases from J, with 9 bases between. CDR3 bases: TGCGCCAGCAGCTTGGGAGACGGACACAATGAGCAGTTCTTC. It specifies CASSLGDGHNEQFF.

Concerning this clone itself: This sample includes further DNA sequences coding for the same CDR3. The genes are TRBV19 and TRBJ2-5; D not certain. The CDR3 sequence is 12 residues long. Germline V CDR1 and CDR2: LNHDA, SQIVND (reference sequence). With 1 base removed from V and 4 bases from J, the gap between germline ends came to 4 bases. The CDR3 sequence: CASSIGGETQYF. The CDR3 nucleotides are TGTGCCAGTAGTATAGGAGGAGAGACCCAGTACTTC.

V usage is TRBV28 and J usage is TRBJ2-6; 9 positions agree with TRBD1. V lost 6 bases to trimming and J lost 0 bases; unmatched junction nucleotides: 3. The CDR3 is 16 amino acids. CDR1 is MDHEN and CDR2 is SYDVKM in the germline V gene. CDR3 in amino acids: CASRSQGASGANVLTF. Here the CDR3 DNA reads TGTGCCAGCAGGTCACAGGGGGCCTCTGGGGCCAACGTCCTGACTTTC.

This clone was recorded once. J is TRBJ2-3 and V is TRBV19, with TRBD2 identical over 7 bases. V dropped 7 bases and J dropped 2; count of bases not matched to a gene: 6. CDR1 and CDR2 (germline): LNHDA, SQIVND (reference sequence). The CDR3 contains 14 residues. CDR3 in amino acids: CASTRDYLTDTQYF. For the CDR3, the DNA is TGTGCCAGTACCCGGGACTACCTCACAGATACGCAGTATTTT. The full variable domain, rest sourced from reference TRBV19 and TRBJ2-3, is DGGITQSPKYLFRKEGQNVTLSCEQNLNHDAMYWYRQDPGQGLRLIYYSQIVNDFQKGDIAEGYSVSREKKESFPLTVTSAQKNPTAFYLCASTRDYLTDTQYFGPGTRLTVL.

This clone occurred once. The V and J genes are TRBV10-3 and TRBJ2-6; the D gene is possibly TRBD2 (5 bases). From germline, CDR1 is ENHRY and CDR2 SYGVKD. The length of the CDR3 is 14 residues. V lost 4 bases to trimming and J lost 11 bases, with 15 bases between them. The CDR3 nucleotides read TGTGCCATCAGTGGCGAGACAACGCGGGACGTCCTGACTTTC. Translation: CAISGETTRDVLTF.

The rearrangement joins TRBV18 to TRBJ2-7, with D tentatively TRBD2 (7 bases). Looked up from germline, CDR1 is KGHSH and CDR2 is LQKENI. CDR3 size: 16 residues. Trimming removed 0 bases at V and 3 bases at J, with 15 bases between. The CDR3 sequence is CASSPPARGGVYEQYF. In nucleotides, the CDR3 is TGTGCCAGCTCACCACCTGCCAGGGGAGGGGTCTACGAGCAGTACTTC.

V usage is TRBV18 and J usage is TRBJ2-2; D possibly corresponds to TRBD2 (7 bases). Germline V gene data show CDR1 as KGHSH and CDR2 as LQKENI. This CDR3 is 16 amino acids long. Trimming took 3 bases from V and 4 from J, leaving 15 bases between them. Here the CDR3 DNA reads TGTGCCAGCTCACCGAGGGGGGGCCAAGGCACCGGGGAGCTGTTTTTT. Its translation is CASSPRGGQGTGELFF.

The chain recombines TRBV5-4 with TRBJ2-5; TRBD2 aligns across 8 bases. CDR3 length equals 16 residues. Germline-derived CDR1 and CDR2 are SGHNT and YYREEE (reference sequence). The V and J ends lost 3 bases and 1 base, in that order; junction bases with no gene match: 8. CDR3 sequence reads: CASSYSITSGQETQYF. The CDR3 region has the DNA TGTGCCAGCAGCTACTCAATTACTAGCGGCCAAGAGACCCAGTACTTC. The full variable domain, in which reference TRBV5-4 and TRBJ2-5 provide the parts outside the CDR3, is ETGVTQSPTHLIKTRGQQVTLRCSSQSGHNTVSWYQQALGQGPQFIFQYYREEENGRGNFPPRFSGLQFPNYSSELNVNALELDDSALYLCASSYSITSGQETQYFGPGTRLLVL.

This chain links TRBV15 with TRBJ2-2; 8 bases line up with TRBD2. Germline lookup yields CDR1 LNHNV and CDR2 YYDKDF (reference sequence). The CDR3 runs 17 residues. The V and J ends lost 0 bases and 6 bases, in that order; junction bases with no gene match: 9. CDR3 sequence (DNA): TGTGCCACCAGCAGAGATCGGGGAGCGGGAGACGCCGGGGAGCTGTTTTTT. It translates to CATSRDRGAGDAGELFF. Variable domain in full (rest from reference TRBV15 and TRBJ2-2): DAMVIQNPRYQVTQFGKPVTLSCSQTLNHNVMYWYQQKSSQAPKLLFHYYDKDFNNEADTPDNFQSRRPNTSFCFLDIRSPGLGDTAMYLCATSRDRGAGDAGELFFGEGSRLTVL.

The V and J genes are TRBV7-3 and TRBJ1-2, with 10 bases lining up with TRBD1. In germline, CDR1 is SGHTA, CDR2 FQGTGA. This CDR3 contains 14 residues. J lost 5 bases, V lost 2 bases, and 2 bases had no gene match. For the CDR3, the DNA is TGTGCCAGCAGCTTATCGGGACAGGGGTATGGCTACACCTTC. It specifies CASSLSGQGYGYTF. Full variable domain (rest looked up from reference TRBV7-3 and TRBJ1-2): GAGVSQTPSNKVTEKGKYVELRCDPISGHTALYWYRQSLGQGPEFLIYFQGTGAADDSGLPNDRFFAVRPEGSVSTLKIQRTERGDSAVYLCASSLSGQGYGYTFGSGTRLTVV.

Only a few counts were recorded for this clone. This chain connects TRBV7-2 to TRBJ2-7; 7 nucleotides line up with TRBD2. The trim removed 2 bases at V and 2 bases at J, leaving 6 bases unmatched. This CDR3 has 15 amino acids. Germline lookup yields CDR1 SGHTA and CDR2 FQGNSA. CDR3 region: CASSLRPGRAYEQYF. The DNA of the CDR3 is TGTGCCAGCAGCTTACGGCCGGGGAGGGCCTACGAGCAGTACTTC. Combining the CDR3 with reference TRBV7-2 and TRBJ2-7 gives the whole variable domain GAGVSQSPSNKVTEKGKDVELRCDPISGHTALYWYRQSLGQGLEFLIYFQGNSAPDKSGLPSDRFSAERTGGSVSTLTIQRTQQEDSAVYLCASSLRPGRAYEQYFGPGTRLTVT.

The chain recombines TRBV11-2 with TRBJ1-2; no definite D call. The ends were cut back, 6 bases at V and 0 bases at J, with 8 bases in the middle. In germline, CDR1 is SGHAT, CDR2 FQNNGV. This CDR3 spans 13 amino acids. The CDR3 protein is CASRLAANYGYTF. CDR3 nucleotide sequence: TGTGCCAGCAGGCTAGCTGCTAACTATGGCTACACCTTC. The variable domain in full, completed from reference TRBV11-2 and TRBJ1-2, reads EAGVAQSPRYKIIEKRQSVAFWCNPISGHATLYWYQQILGQGPKLLIQFQNNGVVDDSQLPKDRFSAERLKGVDSTLKIQPAKLEDSAVYLCASRLAANYGYTFGSGTRLTVV.

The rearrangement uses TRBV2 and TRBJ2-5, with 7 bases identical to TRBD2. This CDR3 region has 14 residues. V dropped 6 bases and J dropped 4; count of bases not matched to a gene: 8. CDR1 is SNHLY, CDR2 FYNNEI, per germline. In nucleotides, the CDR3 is TGTGCCAGCAGAAACATAGCGGGCACAGAGACCCAGTACTTC. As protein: CASRNIAGTETQYF.

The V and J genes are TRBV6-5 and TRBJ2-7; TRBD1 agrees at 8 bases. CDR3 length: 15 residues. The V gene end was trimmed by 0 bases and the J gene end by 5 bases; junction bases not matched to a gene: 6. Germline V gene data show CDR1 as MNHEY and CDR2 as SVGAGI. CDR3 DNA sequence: TGTGCCAGCAGTTACTCGTGGACAGGGCCCCACGAGCAGTACTTC. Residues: CASSYSWTGPHEQYF.

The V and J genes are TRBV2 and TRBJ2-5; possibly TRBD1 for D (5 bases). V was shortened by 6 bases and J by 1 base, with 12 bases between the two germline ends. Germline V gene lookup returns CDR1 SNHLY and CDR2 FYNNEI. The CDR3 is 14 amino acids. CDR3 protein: CASSEDNGQETQYF. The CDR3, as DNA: TGTGCCAGCAGCGAGGACAACGGCCAAGAGACCCAGTACTTC. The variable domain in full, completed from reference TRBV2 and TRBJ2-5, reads EPEVTQTPSHQVTQMGQEVILRCVPISNHLYFYWYRQILGQKVEFLVSFYNNEISEKSEIFDDQFSVERPDGSNFTLKIRSTKLEDSAMYFCASSEDNGQETQYFGPGTRLLVL.

The CDR3: CASSYSWGVGEAFF. The CDR3 bases are TGTGCCAGCAGTTACTCGTGGGGAGTAGGGGAAGCTTTCTTT. The rearrangement joins TRBV6-5 to TRBJ1-1; D not resolved. The V and J ends lost 0 bases and 8 bases respectively, with 13 bases between them. Germline values: CDR1 MNHEY, CDR2 SVGAGI. This CDR3 region has 14 residues.

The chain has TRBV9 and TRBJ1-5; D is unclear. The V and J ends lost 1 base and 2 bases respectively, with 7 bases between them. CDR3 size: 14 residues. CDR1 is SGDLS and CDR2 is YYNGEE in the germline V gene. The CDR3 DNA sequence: TGTGCCAGCAGCGTATTACCGGGCAATCAGCCCCAGCATTTT. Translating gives CASSVLPGNQPQHF.

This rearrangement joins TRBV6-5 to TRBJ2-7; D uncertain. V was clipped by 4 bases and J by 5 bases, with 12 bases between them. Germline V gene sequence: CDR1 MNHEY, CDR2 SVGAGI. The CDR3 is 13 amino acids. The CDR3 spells CASSSPSPHEQYF. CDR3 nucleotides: TGTGCCAGCAGTTCTCCGTCCCCTCACGAGCAGTACTTC.

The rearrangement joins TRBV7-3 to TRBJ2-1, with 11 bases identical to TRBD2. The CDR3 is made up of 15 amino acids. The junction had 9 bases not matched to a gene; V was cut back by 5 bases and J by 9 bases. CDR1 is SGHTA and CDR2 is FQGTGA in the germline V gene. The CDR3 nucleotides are TGTGCCAGCAGCATACTAGCGGGGGTCGGGGGTGAGCAGTTCTTC. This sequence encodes CASSILAGVGGEQFF.

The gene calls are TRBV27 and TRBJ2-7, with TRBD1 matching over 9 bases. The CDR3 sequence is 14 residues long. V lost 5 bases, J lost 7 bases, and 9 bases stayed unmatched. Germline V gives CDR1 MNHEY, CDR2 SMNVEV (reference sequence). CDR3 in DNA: TGTGCCAGCAGTCCCAACAGGGGGCTAAGGGAGCAGTACTTC. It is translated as CASSPNRGLREQYF.

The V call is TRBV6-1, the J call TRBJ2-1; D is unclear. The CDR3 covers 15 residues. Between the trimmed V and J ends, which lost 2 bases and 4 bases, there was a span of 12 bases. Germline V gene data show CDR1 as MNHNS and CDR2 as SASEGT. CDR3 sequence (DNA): TGTGCCAGCAGTGAACAGACACTTCTTTACAATGAGCAGTTCTTC. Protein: CASSEQTLLYNEQFF.

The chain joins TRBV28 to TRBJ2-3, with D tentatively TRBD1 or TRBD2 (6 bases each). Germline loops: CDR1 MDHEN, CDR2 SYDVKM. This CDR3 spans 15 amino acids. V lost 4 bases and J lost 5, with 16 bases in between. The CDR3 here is CASSSRRGKGDTQYF. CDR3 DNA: TGTGCCAGCAGTTCCCGGAGGGGGAAAGGAGATACGCAGTATTTT.

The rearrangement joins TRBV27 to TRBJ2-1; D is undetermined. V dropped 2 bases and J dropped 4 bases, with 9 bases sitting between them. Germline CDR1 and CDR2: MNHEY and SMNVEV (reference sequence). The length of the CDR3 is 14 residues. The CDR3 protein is CASSLVLPYNEQFF. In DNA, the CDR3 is TGTGCCAGCAGTTTAGTACTCCCTTACAATGAGCAGTTCTTC.

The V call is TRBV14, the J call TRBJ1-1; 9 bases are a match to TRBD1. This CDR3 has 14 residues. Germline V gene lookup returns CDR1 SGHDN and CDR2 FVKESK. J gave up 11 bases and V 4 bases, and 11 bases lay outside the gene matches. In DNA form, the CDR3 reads TGTGCCAGCAGCCCTCTGGACAGGGGACCAAATGCTTTCTTT. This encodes CASSPLDRGPNAFF.